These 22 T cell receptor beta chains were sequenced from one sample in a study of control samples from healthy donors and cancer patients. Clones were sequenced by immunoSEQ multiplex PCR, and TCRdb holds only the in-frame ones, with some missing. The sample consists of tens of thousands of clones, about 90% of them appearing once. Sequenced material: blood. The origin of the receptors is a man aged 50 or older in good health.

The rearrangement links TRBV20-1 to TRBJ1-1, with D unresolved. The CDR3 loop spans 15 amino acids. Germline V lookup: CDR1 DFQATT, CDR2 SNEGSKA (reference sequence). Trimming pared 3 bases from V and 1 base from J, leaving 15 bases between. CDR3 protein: CSASGMSVGNTEAFF. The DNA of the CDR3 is TGCAGTGCTAGTGGGATGTCGGTCGGGAACACTGAAGCTTTCTTT.

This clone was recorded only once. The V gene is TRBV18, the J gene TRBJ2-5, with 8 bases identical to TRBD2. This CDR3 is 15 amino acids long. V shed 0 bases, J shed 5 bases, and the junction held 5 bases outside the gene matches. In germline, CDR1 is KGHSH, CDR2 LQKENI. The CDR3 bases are TGTGCCAGCTCACCACCGACGGGAGGGCGGGAGACCCAGTACTTC. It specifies CASSPPTGGRETQYF.

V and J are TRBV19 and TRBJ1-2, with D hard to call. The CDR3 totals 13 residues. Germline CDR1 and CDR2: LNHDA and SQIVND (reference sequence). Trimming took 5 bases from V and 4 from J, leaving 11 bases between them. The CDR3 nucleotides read TGTGCCAGTAGTCCTCGACATGTCTATGGCTACACCTTC. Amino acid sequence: CASSPRHVYGYTF.

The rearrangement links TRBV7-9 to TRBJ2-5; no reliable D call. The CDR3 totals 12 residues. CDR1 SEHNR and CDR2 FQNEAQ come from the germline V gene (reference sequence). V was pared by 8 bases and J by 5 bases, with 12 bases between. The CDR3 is CASRPGTETQYF. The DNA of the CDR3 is TGTGCCAGCCGCCCGGGCACGGAGACCCAGTACTTC. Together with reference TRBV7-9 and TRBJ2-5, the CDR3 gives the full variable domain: DTGVSQNPRHKITKRGQNVTFRCDPISEHNRLYWYRQTLGQGPEFLTYFQNEAQLEKSRLLSDRFSAERPKGSFSTLEIQRTEQGDSAMYLCASRPGTETQYFGPGTRLLVL.

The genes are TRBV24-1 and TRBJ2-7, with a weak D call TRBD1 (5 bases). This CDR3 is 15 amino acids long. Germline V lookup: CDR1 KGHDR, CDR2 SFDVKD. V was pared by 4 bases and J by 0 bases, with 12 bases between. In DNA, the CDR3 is TGTGCCACCAGTGAGACCCAGGGAAACTCCTACGAGCAGTACTTC. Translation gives CATSETQGNSYEQYF.

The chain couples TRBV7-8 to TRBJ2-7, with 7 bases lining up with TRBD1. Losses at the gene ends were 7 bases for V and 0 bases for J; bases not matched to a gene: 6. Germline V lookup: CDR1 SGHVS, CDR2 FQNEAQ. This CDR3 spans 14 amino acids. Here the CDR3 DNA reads TGTGCCAGCACACCGGGACAGATCTCCTACGAGCAGTACTTC. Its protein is CASTPGQISYEQYF.

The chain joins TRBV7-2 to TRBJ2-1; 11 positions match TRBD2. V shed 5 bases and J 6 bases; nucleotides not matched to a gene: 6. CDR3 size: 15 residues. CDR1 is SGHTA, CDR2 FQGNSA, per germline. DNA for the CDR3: TGTGCCAGCAGCGATACTAGCGGGGGTTCCAATGAGCAGTTCTTC. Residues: CASSDTSGGSNEQFF.

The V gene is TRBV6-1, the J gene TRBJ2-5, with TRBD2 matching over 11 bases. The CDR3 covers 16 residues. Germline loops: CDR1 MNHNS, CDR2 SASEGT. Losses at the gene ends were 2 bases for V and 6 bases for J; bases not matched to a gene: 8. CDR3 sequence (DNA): TGTGCCAGCAGTGAATCGGTAGCGGGGGGGCCGAAGACCCAGTACTTC. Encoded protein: CASSESVAGGPKTQYF.

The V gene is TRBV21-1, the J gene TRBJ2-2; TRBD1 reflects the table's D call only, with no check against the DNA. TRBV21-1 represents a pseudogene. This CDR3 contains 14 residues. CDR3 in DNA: TGTGCCAGCAGCAACAGGGGGGTGGCCGGGGAGCTGTTTTTT. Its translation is CASSNRGVAGELFF.

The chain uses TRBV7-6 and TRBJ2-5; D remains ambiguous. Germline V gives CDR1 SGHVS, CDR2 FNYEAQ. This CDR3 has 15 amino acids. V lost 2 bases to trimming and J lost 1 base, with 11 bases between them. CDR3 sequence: CASSLSVRLQETQYF. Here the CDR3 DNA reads TGTGCCAGCAGCTTATCTGTCCGGCTCCAAGAGACCCAGTACTTC.

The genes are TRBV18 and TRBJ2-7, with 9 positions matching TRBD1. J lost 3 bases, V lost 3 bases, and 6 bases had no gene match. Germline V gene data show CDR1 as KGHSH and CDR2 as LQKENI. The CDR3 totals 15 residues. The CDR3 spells CASSPGGTGIYEQYF. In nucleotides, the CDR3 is TGTGCCAGCTCACCCGGGGGGACAGGGATCTACGAGCAGTACTTC.

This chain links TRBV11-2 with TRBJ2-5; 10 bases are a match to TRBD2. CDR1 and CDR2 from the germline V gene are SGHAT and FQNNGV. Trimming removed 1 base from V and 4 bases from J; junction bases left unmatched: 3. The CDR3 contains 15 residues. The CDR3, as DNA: TGTGCCAGCAGCTTAGTACTAGCGGGGTCAGAGACCCAGTACTTC. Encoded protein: CASSLVLAGSETQYF.

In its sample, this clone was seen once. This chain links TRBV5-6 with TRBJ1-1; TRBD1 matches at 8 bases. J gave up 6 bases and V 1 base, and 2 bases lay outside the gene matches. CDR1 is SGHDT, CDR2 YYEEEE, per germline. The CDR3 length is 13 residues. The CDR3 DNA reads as TGTGCCAGCAGCTTGCGACAGGGGCCTGAAGCTTTCTTT. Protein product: CASSLRQGPEAFF.

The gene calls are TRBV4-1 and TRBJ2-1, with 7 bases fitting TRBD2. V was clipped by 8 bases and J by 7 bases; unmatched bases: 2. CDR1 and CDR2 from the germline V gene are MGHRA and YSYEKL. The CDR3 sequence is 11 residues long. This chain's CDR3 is CASSGGNEQFF. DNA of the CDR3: TGCGCCAGCTCGGGGGGAAATGAGCAGTTCTTC.

CDR3 region: CATSDRGQPQHF. In nucleotides, the CDR3 is TGTGCCACCAGTGATAGGGGCCAGCCCCAGCATTTT. The genes are TRBV24-1 and TRBJ1-5; D might be TRBD1 (5 bases). Germline lookup yields CDR1 KGHDR and CDR2 SFDVKD. This CDR3 contains 12 residues. The V end was cut by 3 bases, the J end by 7 bases, with 6 bases between.

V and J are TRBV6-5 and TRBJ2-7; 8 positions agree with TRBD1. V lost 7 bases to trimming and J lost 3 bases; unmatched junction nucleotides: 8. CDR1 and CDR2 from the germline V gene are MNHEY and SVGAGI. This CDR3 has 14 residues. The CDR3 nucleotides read TGTGCCAGCATCGACAGGGGAAAGGACTACGAGCAGTACTTC. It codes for CASIDRGKDYEQYF.

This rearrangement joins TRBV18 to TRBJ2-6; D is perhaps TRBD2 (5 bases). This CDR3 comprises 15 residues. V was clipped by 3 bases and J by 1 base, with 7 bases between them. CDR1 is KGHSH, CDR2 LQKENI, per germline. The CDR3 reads CASSPAGSGANVLTF. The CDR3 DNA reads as TGTGCCAGCTCACCCGCGGGTTCTGGGGCCAACGTCCTGACTTTC. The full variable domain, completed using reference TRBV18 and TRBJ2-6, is NAGVMQNPRHLVRRRGQEARLRCSPMKGHSHVYWYRQLPEEGLKFMVYLQKENIIDESGMPKERFSAEFPKEGPSILRIQQVVRGDSAAYFCASSPAGSGANVLTFGAGSRLTVL.

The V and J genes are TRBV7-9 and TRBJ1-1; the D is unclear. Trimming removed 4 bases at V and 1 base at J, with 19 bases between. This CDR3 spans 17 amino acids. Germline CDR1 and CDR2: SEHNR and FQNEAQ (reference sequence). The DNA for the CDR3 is TGTGCCAGCAGCTCCCCCACGGCAGGCCCATCGAACACTGAAGCTTTCTTT. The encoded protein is CASSSPTAGPSNTEAFF.

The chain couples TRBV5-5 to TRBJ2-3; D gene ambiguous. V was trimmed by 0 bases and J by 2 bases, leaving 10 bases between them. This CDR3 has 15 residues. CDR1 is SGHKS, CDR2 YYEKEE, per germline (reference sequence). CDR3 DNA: TGTGCCAGCAGCTTGGGGGTCTCCAACACAGATACGCAGTATTTT. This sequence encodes CASSLGVSNTDTQYF.

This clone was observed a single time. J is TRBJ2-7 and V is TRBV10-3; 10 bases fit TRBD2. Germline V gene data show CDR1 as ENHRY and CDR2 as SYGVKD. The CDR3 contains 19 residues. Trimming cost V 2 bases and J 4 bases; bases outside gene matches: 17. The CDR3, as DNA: TGTGCCATCAGTGAGGGTATTAGCGGGGGGCCCTCCCTGGGGTACGAGCAGTACTTC. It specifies CAISEGISGGPSLGYEQYF.

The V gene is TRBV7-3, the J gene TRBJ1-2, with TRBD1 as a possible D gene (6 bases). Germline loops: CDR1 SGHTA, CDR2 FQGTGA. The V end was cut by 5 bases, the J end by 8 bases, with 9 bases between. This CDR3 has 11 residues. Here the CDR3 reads CASSGGNGYTF. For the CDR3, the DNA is TGTGCCAGCAGCGGGGGCAACGGCTACACCTTC.

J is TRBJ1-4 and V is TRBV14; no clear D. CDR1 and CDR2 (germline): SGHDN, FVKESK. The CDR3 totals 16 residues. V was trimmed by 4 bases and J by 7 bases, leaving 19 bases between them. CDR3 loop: CASSPLIRSIVEKLFF. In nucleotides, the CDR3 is TGTGCCAGCAGCCCCCTAATTAGGTCTATTGTTGAAAAACTGTTTTTT. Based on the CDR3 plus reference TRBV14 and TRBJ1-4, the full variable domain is EAGVTQFPSHSVIEKGQTVTLRCDPISGHDNLYWYRRVMGKEIKFLLHFVKESKQDESGMPNNRFLAERTGGTYSTLKVQPAELEDSGVYFCASSPLIRSIVEKLFFGSGTQLSVL.